These 9 T cell receptor beta chains share one sample of origin, sequenced in a study of blood T cells in healthy people across ages. Through a sample-barcoded 5' primer and a J-beta primer mix, a second PCR was run for roughly 6 to 12 cycles. TCRdb fed the 5' RACE reads into MiXCR, producing one record per CDR3 protein. The profile covers approximately 1.5 million distinct CDR3 sequences, with about 35% appearing a single time and 11% taken by the ten largest. What was sequenced was blood. The receptor source for this set is a woman in her twenties or thirties in good health.

Turning to this clonotype: Sequence at one end of the junction differs from germline and may be a read error. The chain employs TRBV20-1 and TRBJ2-6, with D perhaps TRBD1 (5 bases). This CDR3 is 16 amino acids long. From germline, CDR1 is DFQATT and CDR2 SNEGSKA (reference sequence). The CDR3 here is CSARGRSPSGANVRTF. The CDR3 DNA reads TGCAGTGCTAGGGGCAGAAGCCCCTCTGGGGCCAACGTCCGGACTTTC.

Remarks on this clonotype: It may be a read error: a sequence one base away is much more abundant. This chain joins TRBV20-1 and TRBJ2-1, with 9 bases that match TRBD1. V shed 7 bases and J 4 bases; nucleotides not matched to a gene: 8. The CDR3 is 14 amino acids. CDR1 and CDR2 from the germline V gene are DFQATT and SNEGSKA (reference sequence). The CDR3 here is CSVVGDRGYNEQFF. The CDR3 DNA reads TGCAGTGTTGTTGGTGACAGGGGGTACAATGAGCAGTTCTTC.

The chain uses TRBV3-1 and TRBJ2-2, with no clear D. Trimming pared 1 base from V and 3 bases from J, leaving 6 bases between. This CDR3 is 14 amino acids long. Germline-derived CDR1 and CDR2 are LGHDT and YNNKEL (reference sequence). The DNA for the CDR3 is TGTGCCAGCAGCCAAGGGCGATACACCGGGGAGCTGTTTTTT. Translated: CASSQGRYTGELFF.

The V and J genes are TRBV14 and TRBJ2-1; unclear D gene. Germline values: CDR1 SGHDN, CDR2 FVKESK. The CDR3 consists of 17 residues. Trimming removed 4 bases from V and 0 bases from J, with 16 bases in between. The DNA of the CDR3 is TGTGCCAGCAGCCCCCCCGGGTCGGTGAGCTCCTACAATGAGCAGTTCTTC. Its protein product is CASSPPGSVSSYNEQFF.

This clonotype was seen at least ten times. V gene TRBV9 combines with J gene TRBJ2-1, with TRBD2 matching over 9 bases. CDR3 length equals 14 residues. Germline trimming cut 5 bases from V and 6 bases from J; bases unmatched to any gene: 6. Germline CDR1 reads SGDLS; CDR2 reads YYNGEE. Written as DNA, the CDR3 is TGTGCCAGCAGTGTTAGCGGGAGTGGCAATGAGCAGTTCTTC. It codes for CASSVSGSGNEQFF. The variable domain in full, completed from reference TRBV9 and TRBJ2-1, reads DSGVTQTPKHLITATGQRVTLRCSPRSGDLSVYWYQQSLDQGLQFLIQYYNGEERAKGNILERFSAQQFPDLHSELNLSSLELGDSALYFCASSVSGSGNEQFFGPGTRLTVL.

The rearrangement links TRBV30 to TRBJ1-5; 10 nucleotides match TRBD1. Germline CDR1 and CDR2: GTSNPN and SVGIG (reference sequence). V gave up 2 bases and J gave up 7 bases; unmatched junction bases: 2. This CDR3 contains 13 residues. The chain's CDR3 is CAWSSTGGQPQHF. As DNA, the CDR3 is TGTGCCTGGAGTTCGACAGGGGGCCAGCCCCAGCATTTT.

V and J are TRBV20-1 and TRBJ1-1, with unresolved D. The CDR3 covers 13 residues. The germline V and J ends were trimmed by 0 bases and 7 bases, with 12 bases remaining between them. CDR1 and CDR2 from the germline V gene are DFQATT and SNEGSKA (reference sequence). The CDR3 sequence: CSARDPFQDEAFF. The CDR3 region has the DNA TGCAGTGCTAGAGACCCTTTCCAAGATGAAGCTTTCTTT.

The chain joins TRBV2 to TRBJ2-3, with TRBD2 matching 9 bases. Germline V gene sequence: CDR1 SNHLY, CDR2 FYNNEI. The CDR3 runs 15 residues. With V trimmed by 4 bases and J by 1 base, 3 bases remained unmatched. The DNA of the CDR3 is TGTGCCAGCAGTGCTAGCGGGGCCCGCACAGATACGCAGTATTTT. Translation: CASSASGARTDTQYF.

This clonotype was seen a few times. This chain links TRBV14 with TRBJ2-7; 9 bases agree with TRBD2. The V gene's germline CDR1 is SGHDN and CDR2 FVKESK. The V segment lost 3 bases and the J segment 2 bases; nucleotides outside the gene matches: 5. CDR3 size: 15 residues. DNA for the CDR3: TGTGCCAGCAGCCAGGGCAGCGGGGGGACCTACGAGCAGTACTTC. Residues: CASSQGSGGTYEQYF.